The source of this T cell receptor beta chain is a study of T cell repertoires in cytomegalovirus infection. Broader study findings: Summed frequency of shared TCR beta families picked out CMV carriers who also had the relevant HLA.

Comments on this clonotype: Its antigen is unidentified.

One entry per CDR3 protein results from TCRdb running MiXCR on the reads. The sample carries some 680,000 distinct CDR3 sequences, 35% recorded once. Trimming took off 4 bases at V and 3 bases at J, with 9 bases between the two ends. The CDR3 contains 13 residues. The germline gives CDR1 SEHNR, CDR2 FQNEAQ (reference sequence). Specimen: PBMCs. The clonotype comes from a human donor in good health (CMV status not recorded). Some clones in this sample may be carry-over from other donors' samples. The chain links TRBV7-9 to TRBJ1-2; the D gene is possibly TRBD1 (5 bases). DNA for the CDR3: TGTGCCAGCAGCTCCGACAGATACTATGGCTACACCTTC. Its translation: CASSSDRYYGYTF.